Presented here are 7 T cell receptor beta chains from one specimen sequenced in a study of blood T cell repertoires in COVID-19. TCRdb's table, derived via immunoSEQ multiplex PCR, lists solely in-frame clones and lacks some. The data show about 66,000 clones, about 86% seen once. Sequencing used peripheral blood. The receptors come from a man aged 50 or older with active COVID-19.

This chain uses TRBV12-3 or TRBV12-4 with TRBJ1-1; 7 bases agree with TRBD1. The CDR3 loop spans 13 amino acids. The junction had 5 bases not matched to a gene; V was cut back by 6 bases and J by 4 bases. This CDR3 is CASSRAGGTEAFF. The DNA of the CDR3 is TGTGCCAGCAGCCGAGCAGGGGGCACTGAAGCTTTCTTT.

The V gene is TRBV27, the J gene TRBJ2-1; D unclear. Germline loops: CDR1 MNHEY, CDR2 SMNVEV (reference sequence). This CDR3 is built from 14 residues. V was cut by 3 bases and J by 4 bases, with 10 bases left in between. The CDR3, as DNA: TGTGCCAGCAGTTTTCTTAGCCGTTACAATGAGCAGTTCTTC. This codes for CASSFLSRYNEQFF.

The chain couples TRBV6-2 or TRBV6-3 to TRBJ2-2, with D possibly being TRBD2 (5 bases). V dropped 6 bases and J dropped 5 bases, with 16 bases sitting between them. The CDR3 totals 15 residues. Germline CDR1 and CDR2: MNHEY and SVGEGT. In DNA form, the CDR3 reads TGTGCCAGCAGCCCAACTCACGGGGAGACCGGGGAGCTGTTTTTT. It is translated as CASSPTHGETGELFF.

The chain links TRBV5-1 to TRBJ1-4; 7 bases are a match to TRBD1. This CDR3 region has 14 residues. V shed 5 bases, J shed 2 bases, and the junction held 3 bases outside the gene matches. CDR1 and CDR2 from the germline V gene are SGHRS and YFSETQ. The CDR3 DNA reads as TGCGCCAGCAGTCGGGACAGCACTAATGAAAAACTGTTTTTT. As protein: CASSRDSTNEKLFF.

This clone was counted only a few times. The genes are TRBV6-2 or TRBV6-3 and TRBJ1-3; no clear D gene. Germline V CDR1 and CDR2: MNHEY, SVGEGT. This CDR3 comprises 16 residues. The V gene lost 5 bases and the J gene lost 0 bases, with 14 bases spanning the gap. This CDR3 reads CASSIPGDTSGNTIYF. Written as DNA, the CDR3 is TGTGCCAGCAGTATACCCGGGGATACCTCTGGAAACACCATATATTTT.

This clone is a singleton in its sample. V is TRBV19 and J is TRBJ1-2; perhaps TRBD1 as D (6 bases). CDR1 and CDR2 (germline): LNHDA, SQIVND (reference sequence). The CDR3 is 14 residues long. Trimming took 3 bases from V and 4 from J, leaving 12 bases between them. The CDR3 is CASSIRQEVYGYTF. The DNA for the CDR3 is TGTGCCAGTAGTATCCGACAGGAGGTCTATGGCTACACCTTC. Full variable domain (remainder filled in from reference TRBV19 and TRBJ1-2): DGGITQSPKYLFRKEGQNVTLSCEQNLNHDAMYWYRQDPGQGLRLIYYSQIVNDFQKGDIAEGYSVSREKKESFPLTVTSAQKNPTAFYLCASSIRQEVYGYTFGSGTRLTVV.

This rearrangement joins TRBV4-1 to TRBJ2-1, with a possible D match to TRBD2 (5 bases). V was cut by 6 bases and J by 15 bases, with 18 bases left in between. This CDR3 spans 12 amino acids. CDR1 and CDR2 (germline): MGHRA, YSYEKL. The CDR3 region is CASRSGGPRWFF. Written as DNA, the CDR3 is TGCGCCAGCAGGTCGGGCGGGCCCCGTTGGTTCTTC.